This TCR beta chain comes out of a study of blood T cell repertoires in COVID-19 (TCRdb year 2020). As for the study more broadly: Collaborator samples came from the United States, Italy and Spain and covered acute and convalescent phases of COVID-19. A freely available public database, intended as a resource for researchers studying the immune response to SARS-CoV-2, is where the repertoires were released. Subjects who had been exposed to COVID-19, were actively infected with it, or had recovered from it provided the deeply sampled blood TCRbeta repertoires that made up the dataset. The samples were drawn from the first 160 participants of the ongoing ImmuneRACE study and from more than 1,000 subjects provided by 6 global collaborators. HLA class I and class II types, where available, came from metadata supplied by the sample provider rather than from assay-based typing. The prospective study material was composed of cDNA or gDNA derived from T cells, B-cell-depleted T cells, or PBMCs. A de-identified subject ID, COVID-19 status, age in years and sex were almost always included in the sample metadata. Here is what the overall study found, with its caveats: The amount of clinical and demographic metadata varied by source and participant and was provided uncurated.

For this clone: This receptor's antigen is unknown. There are no base qualities to consult, and no much larger clone falls within one base.

TCRbeta CDR3 regions were amplified from genomic DNA using the immunoSEQ Assay, a bias-controlled multiplex PCR. The study's own analysis went as follows. The number of nucleated cells in each sample was estimated by amplification of reference gene primers within the assay. To quantify the absolute abundance of each unique TCRbeta CDR3 rearrangement, sequence reads were collapsed and filtered. For each sample, productive Simpson clonality was calculated as the square root of Simpson's diversity index over productive rearrangements. Held by TCRdb, this immuneACCESS table contains in-frame sequences only and omits some clones. Under half of the omission traces to an unresolved V gene where checked; the cause of the rest is unknown. V, J and clone size are taken as reported in that table, and D and trimming were inferred from the DNA itself. This sample gives roughly 230,000 clones in total; 85% to 90% of them show up just once. The ten largest clonotypes hold under 2.5% of the sample.

Trimming takes 5 bases off V and 5 bases off J; junction bases not matched to a gene: 12. The CDR3 starts with the cysteine, ends with the phenylalanine, and has 16 residues. Only CDR3 DNA is held: 48 bases, read in frame from base 1. As encoded in the germline V gene, CDR1 is SGHTA while CDR2 is FQGTGA. One collaborating source in Seattle enrolled patients during active infection and followed them longitudinally through the course of disease. Whole blood was collected in K2EDTA tubes by collaborating institutions according to the institutions' own protocols. For TCRbeta analysis, collaborators shipped samples as frozen whole blood, isolated PBMCs, or DNA extracted from either of those sample types.

Sequenced: peripheral blood. The sequence links TRBV7-3 to TRBJ2-1; 7 of the junction bases match TRBD1. This TCR was sampled from a woman aged 55-70 years with COVID-19, enrolled during active disease. At the DNA level, the sequence is TGTGCCAGCAGCCTACCAACAGGGGAATGGCACAATGAGCAGTTCTTC. Its protein product is CASSLPTGEWHNEQFF.